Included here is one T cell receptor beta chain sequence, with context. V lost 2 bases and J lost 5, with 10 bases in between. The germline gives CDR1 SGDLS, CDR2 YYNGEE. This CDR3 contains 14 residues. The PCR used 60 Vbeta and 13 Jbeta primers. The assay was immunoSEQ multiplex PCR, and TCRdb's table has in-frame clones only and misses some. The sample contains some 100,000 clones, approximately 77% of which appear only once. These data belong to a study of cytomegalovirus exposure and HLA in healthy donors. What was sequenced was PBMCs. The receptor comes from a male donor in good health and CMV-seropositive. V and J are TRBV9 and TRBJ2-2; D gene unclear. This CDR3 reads CASSVSPRTGELFF. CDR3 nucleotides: TGTGCCAGCAGCGTTTCGCCTAGGACCGGGGAGCTGTTTTTT.